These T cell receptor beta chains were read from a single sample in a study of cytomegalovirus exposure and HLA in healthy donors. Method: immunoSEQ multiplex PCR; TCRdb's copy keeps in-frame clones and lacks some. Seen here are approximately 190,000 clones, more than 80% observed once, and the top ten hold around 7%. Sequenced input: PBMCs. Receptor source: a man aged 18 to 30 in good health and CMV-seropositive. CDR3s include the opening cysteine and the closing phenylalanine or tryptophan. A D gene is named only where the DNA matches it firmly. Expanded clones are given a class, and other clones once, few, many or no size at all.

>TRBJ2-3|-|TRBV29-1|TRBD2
TGCAGCGCCGGGAGACTAGCGGGATTCACAGATACGCAGTATTTT
CSAGRLAGFTDTQYF
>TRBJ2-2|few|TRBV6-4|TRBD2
TGTGCCAGCAGCTACACTAGCGACCTCACCGGGGAGCTGTTTTTT
CASSYTSDLTGELFF
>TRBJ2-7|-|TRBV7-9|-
TGTGCCAGCAGCTTAGGAGTCGAGTTGACCTACGAGCAGTACTTC
CASSLGVELTYEQYF
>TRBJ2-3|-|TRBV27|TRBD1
TGTGCCAGCAGTCCGTACTCAGGGGGCGTGAGCACAGATACGCAGTATTTT
CASSPYSGGVSTDTQYF
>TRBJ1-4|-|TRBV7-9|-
TGTGCCAGCAGACGTACAGACGGTGAAAAACTGTTTTTT
CASRRTDGEKLFF
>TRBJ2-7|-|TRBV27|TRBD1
TGTGCCAGCAGTCTTGCGGGGACAGGGCAATACTTC
CASSLAGTGQYF
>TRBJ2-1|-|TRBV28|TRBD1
TGTGCCAGCAGTTTAGAACAGGGGAGCTCCTACAATGAGCAGTTCTTC
CASSLEQGSSYNEQFF
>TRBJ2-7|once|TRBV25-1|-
TGTGCCAGCAGTGAGTACAGGGACGAGCAGTACTTC
CASSEYRDEQYF
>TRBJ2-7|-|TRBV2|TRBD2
TGTGCCAGCAGTGAATTACTAGCGAGTGTCGAGCAGTACTTC
CASSELLASVEQYF
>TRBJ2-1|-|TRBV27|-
TGTGCCAGCAGTTTAAGCTCTGACTTCAATGAGCAGTTCTTC
CASSLSSDFNEQFF
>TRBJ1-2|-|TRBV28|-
TGTGCCAGCACCAGGGTAGACTATGGCTACACCTTC
CASTRVDYGYTF
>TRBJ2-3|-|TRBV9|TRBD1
TGTGCCAGCAGCCCGCCTACGACAGGGACAGATACGCAGTATTTT
CASSPPTTGTDTQYF
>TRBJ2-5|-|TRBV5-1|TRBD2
TGCGCCAGCAGCGACGGACTAGCGGGAGGACTTCAAGAGACCCAGTACTTC
CASSDGLAGGLQETQYF
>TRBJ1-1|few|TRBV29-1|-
TGCAGCGTTGAACAGGGAACCACTGAAGCTTTCTTT
CSVEQGTTEAFF
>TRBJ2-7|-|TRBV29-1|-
TGCAGCGGGTCGGGGGGCCCCTCCTACGAGCAGTACTTC
CSGSGGPSYEQYF
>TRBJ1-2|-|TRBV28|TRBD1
TGTGCCAGCAGTTTACCGGGACAGGGGGCCGGCTATGGCTACACCTTC
CASSLPGQGAGYGYTF
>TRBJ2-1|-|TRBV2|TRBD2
TGTGCCAGCAGCTCAAGCGGGAGCTCCTACAATGAGCAGTTCTTC
CASSSSGSSYNEQFF
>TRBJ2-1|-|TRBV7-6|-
TGTGCCAGCAGCTTTGACGGAGATGAGCAGTTCTTC
CASSFDGDEQFF
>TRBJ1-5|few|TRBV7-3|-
TGTGCCAGCAGCTTAAACCCTGGAGCAAATCAGCCCCAGCATTTT
CASSLNPGANQPQHF
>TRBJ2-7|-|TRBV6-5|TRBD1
TGTGCCAGCAGTTACCTCGGGACAGGGAATTCCTACGAGCAGTACTTC
CASSYLGTGNSYEQYF
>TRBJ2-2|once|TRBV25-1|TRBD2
TGTGCCAGCAGTGAATGGGTAGCGGGAGGTTCCGGGGAGCTGTTTTTT
CASSEWVAGGSGELFF
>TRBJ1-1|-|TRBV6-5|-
TGTGCCAGCACCTACTCGGGGGGGAAGACGAACACTGAAGCTTTCTTT
CASTYSGGKTNTEAFF
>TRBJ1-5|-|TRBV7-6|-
TGTGCCAGCAGCGCACGCCCGGGCCCAGGGCAGCCCCAGCATTTT
CASSARPGPGQPQHF
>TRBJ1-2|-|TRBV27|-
TGTGCCAGCAGTCAAGTTGGCCTAATGACAGGCCCGTATGGCTACACCTTC
CASSQVGLMTGPYGYTF
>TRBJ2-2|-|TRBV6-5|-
TGTGCCAGCAGAAGCTTGAACACCGGGGAGCTGTTTTTT
CASRSLNTGELFF
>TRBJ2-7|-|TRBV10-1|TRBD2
TGCGCCAGCAGTGAGTCCGGGACTAGCGGGAGCGAGTCCTACGAGCAGTACTTC
CASSESGTSGSESYEQYF
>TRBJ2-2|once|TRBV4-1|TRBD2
TGCGCCAGCAGCCTAGGACTAGCGGCGAACACCGGGGAGCTGTTTTTT
CASSLGLAANTGELFF
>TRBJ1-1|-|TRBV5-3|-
TGTGCCAGAAGCTTTGGTAACAGCTACTACACTGAAGCTTTCTTT
CARSFGNSYYTEAFF
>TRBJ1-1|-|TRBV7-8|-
TGTGCCAGCAGCCCCGGGACTGCATTCGCGAACACTGAAGCTTTCTTT
CASSPGTAFANTEAFF
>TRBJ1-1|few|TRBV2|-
TGTGCCAGCAGTGTTGGGCAGGGGAACACTGAAGCTTTCTTT
CASSVGQGNTEAFF
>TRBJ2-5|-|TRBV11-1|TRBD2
TGTGCCAGCAGCTTAGTCCGACTAGCGGGAGGTCAGACCCAGTACTTC
CASSLVRLAGGQTQYF
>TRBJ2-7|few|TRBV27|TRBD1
TGTGCCAGCAGTTTCCTGGACAGGGGGCCTACCTACGAGCAGTACTTC
CASSFLDRGPTYEQYF
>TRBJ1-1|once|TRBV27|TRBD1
TGTGCCAGCATCCCCAGGCCCGGGACAGCCCTGGGCACTGAAGCTTTCTTT
CASIPRPGTALGTEAFF
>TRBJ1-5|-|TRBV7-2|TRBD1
TGTGCCAGCAGCGGCCAGGGGGCGACAAATCAGCCCCAGCATTTT
CASSGQGATNQPQHF
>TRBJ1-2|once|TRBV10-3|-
TGTGCCATCAGTCTACAGGGTAACAACTATGGCTACACCTTC
CAISLQGNNYGYTF
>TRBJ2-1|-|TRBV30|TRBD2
TGTGCCTGGAGAGGACTAGCGGGAGGGCCGATTGAGCAGTTCTTC
CAWRGLAGGPIEQFF
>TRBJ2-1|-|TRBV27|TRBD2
TGTGCCAGCAGTTTGGGGGGGAGCTCCTACAATGAGCAGTTCTTC
CASSLGGSSYNEQFF
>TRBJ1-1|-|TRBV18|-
TGTGCCAGCTCACCACCGGGGGGGAGCACTGAAGCTTTCTTT
CASSPPGGSTEAFF
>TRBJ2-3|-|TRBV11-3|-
TGTGCCAGCAGCTCCGTTGGGGGGAAAGATACGCAGTATTTT
CASSSVGGKDTQYF
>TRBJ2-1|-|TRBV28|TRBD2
TGTGCCAGCACTCAGAGCGGGACGGTCTACAATGAGCAGTTCTTC
CASTQSGTVYNEQFF
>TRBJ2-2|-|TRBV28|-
TGTGCCAGCCAGGGTTGGGGGAACACCGGGGAGCTGTTTTTT
CASQGWGNTGELFF
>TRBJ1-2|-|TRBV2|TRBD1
TGTGCCAGCAGCCCCGGGACAGGGGAGAGCTACACCTTC
CASSPGTGESYTF
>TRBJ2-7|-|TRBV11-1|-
TGTGCCAGCAGCACCCTCCAGGGCTACGAGCAGTACTTC
CASSTLQGYEQYF
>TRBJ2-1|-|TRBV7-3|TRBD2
TGTGCCAGCAGCGCAGGGGGACTAGCATCTGAGCAGTTCTTC
CASSAGGLASEQFF
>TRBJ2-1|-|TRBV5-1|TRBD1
TGCGCCAGCAGCTTGGGACAGGGGGGATTCAATGAGCAGTTCTTC
CASSLGQGGFNEQFF
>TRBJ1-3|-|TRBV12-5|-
TGTGCTAGTGGTTTGGCAGGTTCTGGAAACACCATATATTTT
CASGLAGSGNTIYF
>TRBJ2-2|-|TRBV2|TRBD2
TGTGCCAGCCGGGGGGGCACGAACACCGGGGAGCTGTTTTTT
CASRGGTNTGELFF
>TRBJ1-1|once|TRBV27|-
TGTGCCAGCAGTCTAACCCTGAACACTGAAGCTTTCTTT
CASSLTLNTEAFF
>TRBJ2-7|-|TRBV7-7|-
TGTGCCAGCAGCCGAGACGCAGGATCCTACGAGCAGTACTTC
CASSRDAGSYEQYF
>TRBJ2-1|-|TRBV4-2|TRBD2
TGTGCCAGCAGCCCTGAGCGGGAGTGGGAGAATGAGCAGTTCTTC
CASSPEREWENEQFF
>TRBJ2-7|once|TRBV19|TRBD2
TGTGCCAGTAGTAACCGACTAGCGGGAGTTGGCGAGCAGTACTTC
CASSNRLAGVGEQYF
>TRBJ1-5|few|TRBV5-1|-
TGCGCCAGCAGCCCTGGCACGATCAATCAGCCCCAGCATTTT
CASSPGTINQPQHF
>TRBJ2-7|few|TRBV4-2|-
TGTGCCAGCAGCCAAGATACCGCTACCTACGAGCAGTACTTC
CASSQDTATYEQYF
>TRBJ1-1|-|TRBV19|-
TGTGCCAGTAGTATTGAGGACAACGAAGCTTTCTTT
CASSIEDNEAFF
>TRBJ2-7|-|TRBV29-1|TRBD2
TGCAGCGTGAATAGCGGGAGCTCCTACGAGCAGTACTTC
CSVNSGSSYEQYF
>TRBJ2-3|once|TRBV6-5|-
TGTGCCACCTGGGGGGTGCGAGATACGCAGTATTTT
CATWGVRDTQYF
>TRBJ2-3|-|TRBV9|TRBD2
TGTGCCAGCAGCGTAGTTGCGGGAGTGACAGATACGCAGTATTTT
CASSVVAGVTDTQYF
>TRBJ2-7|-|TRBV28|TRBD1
TGTGCCAGCAGTTCCTCGGGGCAGGGGGCAGGCGAGCAGTACTTC
CASSSSGQGAGEQYF
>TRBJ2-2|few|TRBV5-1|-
TGCGCCAGCAGCTTAAATATTGGCACAAACACCGGGGAGCTGTTTTTT
CASSLNIGTNTGELFF
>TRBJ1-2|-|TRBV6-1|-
TGTGCCAGCAGTGAAGATTTAGGGAGGAAGGGCTACACCTTC
CASSEDLGRKGYTF